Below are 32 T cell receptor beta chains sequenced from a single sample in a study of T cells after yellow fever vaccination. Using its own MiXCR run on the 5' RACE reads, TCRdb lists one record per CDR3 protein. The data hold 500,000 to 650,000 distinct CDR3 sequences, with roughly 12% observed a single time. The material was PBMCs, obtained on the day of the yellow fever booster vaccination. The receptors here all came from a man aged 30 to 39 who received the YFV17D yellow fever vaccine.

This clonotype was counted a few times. The CDR3 sequence: CATSRALTGELFF. The DNA of the CDR3 is TGTGCCACCAGCAGGGCATTGACCGGGGAGCTGTTTTTT. J is TRBJ2-2 and V is TRBV15, with D unclear. Germline loops: CDR1 LNHNV, CDR2 YYDKDF (reference sequence). Between the trimmed V and J ends, which lost 3 bases and 5 bases, there was a span of 7 bases. The CDR3 length is 13 residues.

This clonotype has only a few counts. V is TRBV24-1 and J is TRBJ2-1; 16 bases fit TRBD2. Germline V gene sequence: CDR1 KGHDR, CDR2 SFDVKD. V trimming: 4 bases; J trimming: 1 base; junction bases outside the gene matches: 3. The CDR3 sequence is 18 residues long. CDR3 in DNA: TGTGCCACCAGTGACCTGGGACTAGCGGGAGGGTCCTACAATGAGCAGTTCTTC. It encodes CATSDLGLAGGSYNEQFF.

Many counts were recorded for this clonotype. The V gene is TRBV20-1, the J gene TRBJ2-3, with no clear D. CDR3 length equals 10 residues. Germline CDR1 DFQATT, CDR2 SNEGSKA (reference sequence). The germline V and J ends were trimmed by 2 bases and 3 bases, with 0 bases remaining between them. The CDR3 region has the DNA TGCAGTGCTAGAACAGATACGCAGTATTTT. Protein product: CSARTDTQYF.

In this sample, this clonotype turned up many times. The CDR3 loop reads CASGGGEETQYF. CDR3 DNA sequence: TGTGCCAGCGGAGGGGGTGAGGAGACCCAGTACTTC. This chain uses TRBV5-6 with TRBJ2-5; D may correspond to TRBD1 or TRBD2 (6 bases each). This CDR3 is 12 amino acids long. Germline loops: CDR1 SGHDT, CDR2 YYEEEE. The V end was cut by 7 bases, the J end by 5 bases, with 12 bases between.

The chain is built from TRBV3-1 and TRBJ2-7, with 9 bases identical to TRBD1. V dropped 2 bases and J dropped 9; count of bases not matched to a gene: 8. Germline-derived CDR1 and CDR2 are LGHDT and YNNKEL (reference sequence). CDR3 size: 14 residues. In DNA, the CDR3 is TGTGCCAGCAGCCAACCCACAGGGGGCGCAGTGCAGTACTTC. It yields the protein CASSQPTGGAVQYF.

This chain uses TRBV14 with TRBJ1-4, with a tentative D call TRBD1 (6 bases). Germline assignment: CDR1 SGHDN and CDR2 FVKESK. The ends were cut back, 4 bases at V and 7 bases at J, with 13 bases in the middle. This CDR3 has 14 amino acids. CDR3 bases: TGTGCCAGCAGCCCTCACAGGGACGGTGAAAAACTGTTTTTT. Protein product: CASSPHRDGEKLFF. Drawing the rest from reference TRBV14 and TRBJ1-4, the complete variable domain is EAGVTQFPSHSVIEKGQTVTLRCDPISGHDNLYWYRRVMGKEIKFLLHFVKESKQDESGMPNNRFLAERTGGTYSTLKVQPAELEDSGVYFCASSPHRDGEKLFFGSGTQLSVL.

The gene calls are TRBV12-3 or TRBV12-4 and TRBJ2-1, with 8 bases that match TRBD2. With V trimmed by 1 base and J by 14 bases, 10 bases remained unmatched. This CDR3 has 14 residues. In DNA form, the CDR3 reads TGTGCCAGCAGTTTAGGGCTAGCGGGCCGGGGCGAGTTCTTC. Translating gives CASSLGLAGRGEFF.

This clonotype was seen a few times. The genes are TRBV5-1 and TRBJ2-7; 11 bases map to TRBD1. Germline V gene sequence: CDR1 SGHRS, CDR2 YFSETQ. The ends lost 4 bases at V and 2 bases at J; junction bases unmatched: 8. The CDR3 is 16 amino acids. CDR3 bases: TGCGCCAGCAGCCCGTTTGGACAGGGGGCCACCTACGAGCAGTACTTC. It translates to CASSPFGQGATYEQYF. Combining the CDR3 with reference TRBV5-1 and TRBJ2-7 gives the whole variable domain KAGVTQTPRYLIKTRGQQVTLSCSPISGHRSVSWYQQTPGQGLQFLFEYFSETQRNKGNFPGRFSGRQFSNSRSEMNVSTLELGDSALYLCASSPFGQGATYEQYFGPGTRLTVT.

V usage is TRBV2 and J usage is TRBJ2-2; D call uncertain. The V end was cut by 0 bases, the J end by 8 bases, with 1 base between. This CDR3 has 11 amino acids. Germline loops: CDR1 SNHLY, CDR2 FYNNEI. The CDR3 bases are TGTGCCAGCAGTGAAGCAGGGGAGCTGTTTTTT. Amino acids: CASSEAGELFF.

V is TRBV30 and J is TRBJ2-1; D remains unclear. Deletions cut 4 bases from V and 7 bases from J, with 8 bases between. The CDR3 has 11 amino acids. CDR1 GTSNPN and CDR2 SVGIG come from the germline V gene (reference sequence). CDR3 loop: CAWTELNEQFF. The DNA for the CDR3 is TGTGCCTGGACTGAATTAAATGAGCAGTTCTTC.

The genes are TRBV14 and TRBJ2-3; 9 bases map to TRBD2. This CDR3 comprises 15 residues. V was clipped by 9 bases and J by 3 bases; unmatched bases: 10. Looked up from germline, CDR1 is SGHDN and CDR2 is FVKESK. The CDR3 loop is CASSGSGFRTDTQYF. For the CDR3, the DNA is TGTGCCAGTAGCGGGAGCGGGTTTCGAACAGATACGCAGTATTTT. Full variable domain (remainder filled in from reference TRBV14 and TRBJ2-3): EAGVTQFPSHSVIEKGQTVTLRCDPISGHDNLYWYRRVMGKEIKFLLHFVKESKQDESGMPNNRFLAERTGGTYSTLKVQPAELEDSGVYFCASSGSGFRTDTQYFGPGTRLTVL.

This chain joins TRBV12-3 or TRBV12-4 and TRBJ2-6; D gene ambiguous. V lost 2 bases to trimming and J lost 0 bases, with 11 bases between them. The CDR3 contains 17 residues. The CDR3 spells CASSLMPSSSGANVLTF. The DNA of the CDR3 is TGTGCCAGCAGTTTAATGCCGTCCAGCTCTGGGGCCAACGTCCTGACTTTC.

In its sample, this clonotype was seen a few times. The CDR3 DNA is TGTGCCAGCAGTGCGACAGGGCGGGATCGGGAGACCCAGTACTTC. It encodes CASSATGRDRETQYF. The chain couples TRBV28 to TRBJ2-5, with D possibly TRBD1 on 7 matching bases. The V gene's germline CDR1 is MDHEN and CDR2 SYDVKM. The CDR3 runs to 15 residues. V lost 5 bases and J 5 bases, leaving 18 bases between the germline ends. Full variable domain (outside the CDR3, taken from reference TRBV28 and TRBJ2-5): DVKVTQSSRYLVKRTGEKVFLECVQDMDHENMFWYRQDPGLGLRLIYFSYDVKMKEKGDIPEGYSVSREKKERFSLILESASTNQTSMYLCASSATGRDRETQYFGPGTRLLVL.

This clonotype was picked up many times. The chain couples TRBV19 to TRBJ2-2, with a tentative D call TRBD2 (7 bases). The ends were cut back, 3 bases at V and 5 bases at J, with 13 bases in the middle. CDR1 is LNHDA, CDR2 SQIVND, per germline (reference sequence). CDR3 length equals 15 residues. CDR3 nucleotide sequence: TGTGCCAGTAGTATTCAACAGGGAGGGACCGGGGAGCTGTTTTTT. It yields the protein CASSIQQGGTGELFF.

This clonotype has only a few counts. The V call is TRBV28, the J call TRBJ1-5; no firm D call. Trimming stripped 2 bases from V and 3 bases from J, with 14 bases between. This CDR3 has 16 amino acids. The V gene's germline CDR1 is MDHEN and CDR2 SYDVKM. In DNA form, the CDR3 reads TGTGCCAGCAGTTTACTCCCCGCTAGCCTCAATCAGCCCCAGCATTTT. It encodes CASSLLPASLNQPQHF.

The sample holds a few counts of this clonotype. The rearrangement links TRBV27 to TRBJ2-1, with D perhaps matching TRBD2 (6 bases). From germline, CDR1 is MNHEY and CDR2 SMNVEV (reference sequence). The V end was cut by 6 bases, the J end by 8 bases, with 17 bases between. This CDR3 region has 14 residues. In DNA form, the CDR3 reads TGTGCCAGCAGCCTTGGACTATTCCGGGATGAGCAGTTCTTC. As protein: CASSLGLFRDEQFF.

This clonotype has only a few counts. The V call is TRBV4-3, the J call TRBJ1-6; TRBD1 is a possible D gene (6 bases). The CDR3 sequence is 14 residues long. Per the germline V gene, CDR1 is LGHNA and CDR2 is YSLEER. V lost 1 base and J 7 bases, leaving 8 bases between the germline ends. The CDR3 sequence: CASSQGTANSPLHF. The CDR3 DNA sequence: TGCGCCAGCAGCCAAGGGACAGCAAATTCACCCCTCCACTTT.

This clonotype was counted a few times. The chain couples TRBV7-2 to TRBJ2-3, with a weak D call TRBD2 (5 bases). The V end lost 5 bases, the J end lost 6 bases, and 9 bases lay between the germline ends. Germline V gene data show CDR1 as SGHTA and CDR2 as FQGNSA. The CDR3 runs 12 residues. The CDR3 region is CASSTTRDTQYF. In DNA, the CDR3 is TGTGCCAGCAGCACTACTAGGGATACGCAGTATTTT. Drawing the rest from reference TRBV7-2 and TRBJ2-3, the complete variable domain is GAGVSQSPSNKVTEKGKDVELRCDPISGHTALYWYRQSLGQGLEFLIYFQGNSAPDKSGLPSDRFSAERTGGSVSTLTIQRTQQEDSAVYLCASSTTRDTQYFGPGTRLTVL.

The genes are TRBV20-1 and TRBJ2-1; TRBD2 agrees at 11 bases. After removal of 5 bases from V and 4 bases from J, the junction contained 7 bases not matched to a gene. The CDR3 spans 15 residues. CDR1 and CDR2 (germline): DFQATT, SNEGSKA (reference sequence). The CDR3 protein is CSAHAGTSGYNEQFF. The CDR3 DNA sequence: TGCAGTGCTCACGCCGGGACTAGCGGATACAATGAGCAGTTCTTC.

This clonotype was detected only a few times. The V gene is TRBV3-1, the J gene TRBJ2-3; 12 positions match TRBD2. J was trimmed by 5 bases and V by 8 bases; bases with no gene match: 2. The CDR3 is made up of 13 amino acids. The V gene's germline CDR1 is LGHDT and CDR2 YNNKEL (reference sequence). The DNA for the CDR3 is TGTGCCAGCCTGGGACTAGCGGGAGATACGCAGTATTTT. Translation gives CASLGLAGDTQYF.

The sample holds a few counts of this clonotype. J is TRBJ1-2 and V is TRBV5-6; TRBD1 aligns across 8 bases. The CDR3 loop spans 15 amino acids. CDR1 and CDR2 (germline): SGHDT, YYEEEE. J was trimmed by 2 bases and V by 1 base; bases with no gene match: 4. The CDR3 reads CASSLFGQGNYGYTF. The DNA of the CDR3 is TGTGCCAGCAGCTTGTTCGGACAGGGAAACTATGGCTACACCTTC.

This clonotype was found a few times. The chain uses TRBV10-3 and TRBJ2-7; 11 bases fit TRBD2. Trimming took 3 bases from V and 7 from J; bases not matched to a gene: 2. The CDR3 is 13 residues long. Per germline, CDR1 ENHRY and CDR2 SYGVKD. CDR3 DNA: TGTGCCATCAGTGAACTAGCGGGAGTAGAGCAGTACTTC. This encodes CAISELAGVEQYF.

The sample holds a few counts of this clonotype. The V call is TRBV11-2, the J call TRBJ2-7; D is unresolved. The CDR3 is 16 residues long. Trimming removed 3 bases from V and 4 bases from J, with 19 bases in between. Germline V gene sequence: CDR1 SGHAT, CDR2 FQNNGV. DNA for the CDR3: TGTGCCAGCAGCTTTAGCCCGGAAAGATCGGCGTACGAGCAGTACTTC. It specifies CASSFSPERSAYEQYF.

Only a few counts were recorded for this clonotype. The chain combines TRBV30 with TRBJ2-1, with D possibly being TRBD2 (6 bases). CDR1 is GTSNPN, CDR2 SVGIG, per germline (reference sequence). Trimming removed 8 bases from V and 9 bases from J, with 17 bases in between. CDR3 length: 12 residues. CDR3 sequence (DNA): TGTGCCCATCAGCGGGCACTAAGTGAGCAGTTCTTC. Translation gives CAHQRALSEQFF.

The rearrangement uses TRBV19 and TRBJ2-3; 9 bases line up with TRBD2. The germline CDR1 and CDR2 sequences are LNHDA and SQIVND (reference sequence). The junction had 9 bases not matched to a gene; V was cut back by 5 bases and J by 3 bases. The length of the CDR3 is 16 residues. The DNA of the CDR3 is TGTGCCAGTAGTCCTAGAGCGGGAGGAGGGACAGATACGCAGTATTTT. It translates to CASSPRAGGGTDTQYF. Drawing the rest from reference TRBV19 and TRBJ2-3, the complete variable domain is DGGITQSPKYLFRKEGQNVTLSCEQNLNHDAMYWYRQDPGQGLRLIYYSQIVNDFQKGDIAEGYSVSREKKESFPLTVTSAQKNPTAFYLCASSPRAGGGTDTQYFGPGTRLTVL.

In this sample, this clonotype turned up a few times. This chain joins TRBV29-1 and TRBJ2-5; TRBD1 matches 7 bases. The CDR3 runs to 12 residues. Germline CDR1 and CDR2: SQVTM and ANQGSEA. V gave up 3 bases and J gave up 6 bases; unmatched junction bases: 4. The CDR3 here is CSVDRQGKTQYF. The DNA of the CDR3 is TGCAGCGTTGACCGACAGGGAAAGACCCAGTACTTC.

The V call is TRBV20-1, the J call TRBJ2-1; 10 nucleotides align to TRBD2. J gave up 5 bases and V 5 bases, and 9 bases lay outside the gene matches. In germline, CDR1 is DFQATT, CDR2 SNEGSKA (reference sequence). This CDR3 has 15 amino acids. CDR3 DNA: TGCAGTGCTCCAAATAGCGGGAGGCCCGACAATGAGCAGTTCTTC. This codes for CSAPNSGRPDNEQFF.

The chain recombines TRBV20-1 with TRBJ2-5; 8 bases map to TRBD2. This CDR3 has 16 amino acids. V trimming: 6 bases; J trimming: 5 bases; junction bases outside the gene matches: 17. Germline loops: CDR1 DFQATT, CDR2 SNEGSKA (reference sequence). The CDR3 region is CSASPPDGRAGETQYF. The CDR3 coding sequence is TGCAGTGCGTCACCACCGGACGGGAGGGCCGGTGAGACCCAGTACTTC.

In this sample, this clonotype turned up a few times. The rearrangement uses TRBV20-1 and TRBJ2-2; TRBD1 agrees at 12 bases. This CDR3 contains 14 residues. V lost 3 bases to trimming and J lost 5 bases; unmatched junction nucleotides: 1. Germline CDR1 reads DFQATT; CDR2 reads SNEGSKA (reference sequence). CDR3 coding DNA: TGCAGTGCTAGGGGACAGGGGGCAACCGGGGAGCTGTTTTTT. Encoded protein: CSARGQGATGELFF.

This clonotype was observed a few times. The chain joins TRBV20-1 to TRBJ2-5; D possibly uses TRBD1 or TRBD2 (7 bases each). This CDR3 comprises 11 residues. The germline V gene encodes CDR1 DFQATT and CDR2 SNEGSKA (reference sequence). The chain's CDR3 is CRAGGGETQYF. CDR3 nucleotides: TGCAGGGCAGGGGGGGGAGAGACCCAGTACTTC.

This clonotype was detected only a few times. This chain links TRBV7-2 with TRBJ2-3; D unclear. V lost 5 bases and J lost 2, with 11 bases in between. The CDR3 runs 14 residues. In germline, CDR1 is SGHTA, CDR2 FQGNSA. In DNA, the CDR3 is TGTGCCAGCAGCCCTGACGGCTACACAGATACGCAGTATTTT. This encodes CASSPDGYTDTQYF.

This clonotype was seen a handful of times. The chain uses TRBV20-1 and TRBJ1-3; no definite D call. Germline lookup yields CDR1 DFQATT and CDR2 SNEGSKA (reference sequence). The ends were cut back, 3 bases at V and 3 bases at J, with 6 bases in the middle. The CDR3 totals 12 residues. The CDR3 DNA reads TGCAGTGCTAGCGCCCTTGGAAACACCATATATTTT. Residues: CSASALGNTIYF.